This T cell receptor (beta chain) was identified during a study of cytomegalovirus exposure and HLA in healthy donors. General study results and limits: Later, an analysis found that TCR clusters from the first cohort tended to co-occur in the 130 or so validation repertoires.

CDR1 and CDR2 from the germline V gene are MDHEN and SYDVKM. The length of the CDR3 is 16 residues. With 6 bases clipped from V and 2 bases from J, the junction kept 13 bases outside the gene matches. Regarding this clone: Its specificity is unknown.

The table came from immunoSEQ multiplex PCR; TCRdb's copy has only in-frame clones and leaves some out. The sample lists about 200,000 clones, over 75% occurring once. The clonotype was recovered from a woman between 18 and 29 years old in good health and CMV-seropositive. This rearrangement joins TRBV28 to TRBJ2-7; 7 bases are shared with TRBD1. The source material was PBMCs. This chain's CDR3 is CASRYPTGQFPYEQYF. The DNA of the CDR3 is TGTGCCAGCAGGTACCCTACGGGACAGTTCCCCTACGAGCAGTACTTC.